The 10 T cell receptor beta chains listed next were all sequenced from one sample in a study of molecular identifiers for immune sequencing clone quantification. MiXCR was run by TCRdb on the PCR reads, yielding one entry per CDR3 protein. The table shows 490,000 or so distinct CDR3 sequences, with about 22% occurring only once. Source material: naive CD8+ T cells from blood, with Jurkat cell RNA spiked in. Stated subset: FACS-sorted CD8+CD4-CCR7+CD45RA+ naive T cells. These receptors came from a human donor in good health. Some libraries in this study had Jurkat cell RNA spiked in.

V usage is TRBV12-3 or TRBV12-4 and J usage is TRBJ2-7; 14 bases match TRBD2. J gave up 4 bases and V 5 bases, and 16 bases lay outside the gene matches. This CDR3 is built from 19 residues. The CDR3 DNA reads as TGTGCCAGCAGTGCCACCCCGGGACTAGCGGGAGATGCGGGGTACGAGCAGTACTTC. The encoded protein is CASSATPGLAGDAGYEQYF.

At least ten counts were recorded for this clonotype. V and J are TRBV29-1 and TRBJ2-5; no clear D gene. V shed 3 bases and J shed 0 bases, with 11 bases lying between them. There are 14 residues in the CDR3. Germline V gene data show CDR1 as SQVTM and CDR2 as ANQGSEA. The CDR3 loop is CSVDSPSYQETQYF. CDR3 DNA: TGCAGCGTTGATTCCCCCTCGTACCAAGAGACCCAGTACTTC.

This clonotype was recorded many times. J is TRBJ2-5 and V is TRBV5-1; 7 bases line up with TRBD1. J gave up 4 bases and V 0 bases, and 15 bases lay outside the gene matches. The CDR3 length is 18 residues. Per germline, CDR1 SGHRS and CDR2 YFSETQ. The CDR3 region is CASSLDMYPGQILETQYF. As DNA, the CDR3 is TGCGCCAGCAGCTTGGACATGTACCCGGGACAGATTTTAGAGACCCAGTACTTC.

This clonotype came up a few times. The chain is built from TRBV28 and TRBJ2-3; 9 bases line up with TRBD1. Germline V gives CDR1 MDHEN, CDR2 SYDVKM. The V segment lost 3 bases and the J segment 5 bases; nucleotides outside the gene matches: 6. The CDR3 is 15 amino acids. This CDR3 reads CASSLWGTGRDTQYF. The CDR3 DNA reads TGTGCCAGCAGTTTGTGGGGGACAGGGAGAGATACGCAGTATTTT.

The chain carries TRBV27 and TRBJ2-7; tentative D call: TRBD2 (5 bases). CDR3 length equals 15 residues. Germline V gene sequence: CDR1 MNHEY, CDR2 SMNVEV (reference sequence). V lost 1 base, J lost 2 bases, and 12 bases lay in between. The CDR3: CASSLFPAETYEQYF. DNA for the CDR3: TGTGCCAGCAGTTTATTCCCAGCGGAGACCTACGAGCAGTACTTC.

In this sample, this clonotype turned up a few times. The V gene is TRBV9, the J gene TRBJ1-1; 11 bases fit TRBD1. With 3 bases clipped from V and 5 bases from J, the junction kept 12 bases outside the gene matches. Per the germline V gene, CDR1 is SGDLS and CDR2 is YYNGEE. The CDR3 is 17 amino acids. CDR3 sequence reads: CASSGGPDRGLGTEAFF. The CDR3 bases are TGTGCCAGCAGCGGAGGACCGGACAGGGGGCTGGGAACTGAAGCTTTCTTT.

This clonotype was recorded a few times. The chain is built from TRBV6-5 and TRBJ2-7, with 10 bases identical to TRBD1. The CDR3 has 14 residues. CDR1 is MNHEY, CDR2 SVGAGI, per germline. The V and J ends lost 2 bases and 5 bases, in that order; junction bases with no gene match: 3. CDR3 bases: TGTGCCAGCAGTTACGCGGGGACAGGGGACGAGCAGTACTTC. It translates to CASSYAGTGDEQYF.

The chain combines TRBV5-6 with TRBJ2-5; D is undetermined. CDR1 is SGHDT, CDR2 YYEEEE, per germline. V was shortened by 0 bases and J by 3 bases, with 15 bases between the two germline ends. The CDR3 sequence is 16 residues long. CDR3 sequence reads: CASSLVTVVRKETQYF. DNA of the CDR3: TGTGCCAGCAGCTTGGTTACGGTGGTTAGAAAAGAGACCCAGTACTTC.

This clonotype has a count of ten or more. This chain links TRBV6-6 with TRBJ2-3; D may be TRBD1 or TRBD2 (6 bases each). Trimming removed 7 bases at V and 3 bases at J, with 17 bases between. CDR1 is MNHNY and CDR2 is SVGAGI in the germline V gene (reference sequence). The CDR3 consists of 15 residues. The chain's CDR3 is CASTEGGIGTDTQYF. The CDR3, as DNA: TGTGCCAGCACGGAAGGGGGGATTGGGACAGATACGCAGTATTTT.

To note about this clonotype: With a much larger clone just one base away, this may be a read error. The gene calls are TRBV7-2 and TRBJ1-5; D unresolved. Per germline, CDR1 SGHTA and CDR2 FQGNSA. Trimming left V 5 bases short and J 0 bases short, with 11 bases between. The CDR3 covers 15 residues. The CDR3, as DNA: TGTGCCAGCAGCCCCCCGTCTGGTAGCAATCAGCCCCAGCATTTT. Amino acids: CASSPPSGSNQPQHF.